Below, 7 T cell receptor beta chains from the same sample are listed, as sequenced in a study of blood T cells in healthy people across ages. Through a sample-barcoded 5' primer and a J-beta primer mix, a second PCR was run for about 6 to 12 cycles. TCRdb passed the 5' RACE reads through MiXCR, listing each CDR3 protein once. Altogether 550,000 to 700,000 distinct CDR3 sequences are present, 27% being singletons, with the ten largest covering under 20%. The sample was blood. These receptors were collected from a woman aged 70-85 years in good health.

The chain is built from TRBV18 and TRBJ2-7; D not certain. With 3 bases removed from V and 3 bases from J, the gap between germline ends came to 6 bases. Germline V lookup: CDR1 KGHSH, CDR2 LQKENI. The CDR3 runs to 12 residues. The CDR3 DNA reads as TGTGCCAGCTCACCCCAAATCTACGAGCAGTACTTC. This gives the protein CASSPQIYEQYF.

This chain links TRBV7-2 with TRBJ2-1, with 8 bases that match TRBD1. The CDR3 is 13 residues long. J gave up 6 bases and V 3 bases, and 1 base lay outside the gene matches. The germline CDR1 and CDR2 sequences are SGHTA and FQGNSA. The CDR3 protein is CASSFDRGNEQFF. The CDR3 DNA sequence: TGTGCCAGCAGCTTCGACAGGGGCAATGAGCAGTTCTTC.

CDR3 amino acids: CASSERSRGKYGYTF. The CDR3 DNA is TGTGCCAGCAGCGAACGGTCACGGGGAAAATATGGCTACACCTTC. The V and J genes are TRBV6-6 and TRBJ1-2; D uncertain. V was cut by 6 bases and J by 5 bases, with 19 bases left in between. CDR1 and CDR2 from the germline V gene are MNHNY and SVGAGI (reference sequence). CDR3 length: 15 residues.

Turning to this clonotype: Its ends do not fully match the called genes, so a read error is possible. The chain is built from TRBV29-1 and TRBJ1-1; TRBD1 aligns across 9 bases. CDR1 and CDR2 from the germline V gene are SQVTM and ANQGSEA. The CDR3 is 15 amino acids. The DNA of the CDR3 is TGCAGCGCTGAAAGGGACAGGGACGTGGACACTGAAGCTTTCTTT. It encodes CSAERDRDVDTEAFF.

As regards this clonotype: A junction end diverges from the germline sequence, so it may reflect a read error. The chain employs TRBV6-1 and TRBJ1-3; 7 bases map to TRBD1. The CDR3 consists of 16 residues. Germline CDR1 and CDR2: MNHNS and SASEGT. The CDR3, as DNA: TGTGCCAGCAGCGAAGCTCAGGGGGGCACTCTAAACACCATATATTTT. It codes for CASSEAQGGTLNTIYF.

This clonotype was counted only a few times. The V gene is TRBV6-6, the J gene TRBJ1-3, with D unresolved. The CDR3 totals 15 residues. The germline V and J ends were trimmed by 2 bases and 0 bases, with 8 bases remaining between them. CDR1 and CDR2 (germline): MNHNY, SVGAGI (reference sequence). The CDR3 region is CASSYGLSSGNTIYF. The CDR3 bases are TGTGCCAGCAGTTACGGGCTGAGCTCTGGAAACACCATATATTTT.

CDR3 coding DNA: TGTGCCAGCAGCTTAGGTGGGGCGTACCAAGAGACCCAGTACTTC. This translates into CASSLGGAYQETQYF. The chain couples TRBV11-3 to TRBJ2-5, with a weak D call TRBD1 (5 bases). The ends were cut back, 1 base at V and 0 bases at J, with 9 bases in the middle. This CDR3 contains 15 residues. Per the germline V gene, CDR1 is SGHNT and CDR2 is YENEEA.